This entry features one T cell receptor beta chain sequence. This sample was taken from a study of CD8 T cells in ankylosing spondylitis. TCRdb ran MiXCR on the 5' RACE reads and lists one entry per CDR3 protein. The profile shows about 360,000 distinct CDR3 sequences, more than 20% of them singletons. The CDR3 spans 15 residues. CDR1 and CDR2 (germline): SEHNR, FQNEAQ (reference sequence). Trimming cost V 2 bases and J 6 bases; bases outside gene matches: 7. J is TRBJ1-2 and V is TRBV7-9, with TRBD1 identical over 9 bases. The origin of this receptor is a male donor with ankylosing spondylitis or in good health (not recorded which). The source material was blood, either unsorted or a sorted T cell fraction (not recorded which). This CDR3 is CASSLSTDRGDGYTF. CDR3 sequence (DNA): TGTGCCAGCAGCTTATCTACAGACAGGGGGGATGGCTACACCTTC.